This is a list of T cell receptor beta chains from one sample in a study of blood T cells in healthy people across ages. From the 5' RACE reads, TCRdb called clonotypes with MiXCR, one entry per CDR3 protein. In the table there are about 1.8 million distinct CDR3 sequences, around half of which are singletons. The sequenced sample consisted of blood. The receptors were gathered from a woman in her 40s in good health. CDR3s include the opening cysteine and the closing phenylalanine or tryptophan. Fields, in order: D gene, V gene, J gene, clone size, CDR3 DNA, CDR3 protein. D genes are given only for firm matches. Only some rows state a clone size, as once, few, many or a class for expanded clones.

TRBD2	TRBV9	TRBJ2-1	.	TGTGCCAGCAGCACCGAAGCGGGGACGGAGTTCTTC	CASSTEAGTEFF
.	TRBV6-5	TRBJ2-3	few	TGTGCCAGCAGTTATTATTCAGCAACAGATACGCAGTATTTT	CASSYYSATDTQYF
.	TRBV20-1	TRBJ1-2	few	TGCAGTGCTAGAGCTAACGGACAGAGCTATGGCTACACCTTC	CSARANGQSYGYTF
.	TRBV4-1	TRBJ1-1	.	TGCGCCAGCAGCCAAGATGAACGAGTTTGGACTGAAGCTTTCTTT	CASSQDERVWTEAFF
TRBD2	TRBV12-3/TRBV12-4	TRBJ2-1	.	TGTGCCAGCAGTTGGTTGATAGCGGGGACCAATGAGCAGTTCTTC	CASSWLIAGTNEQFF
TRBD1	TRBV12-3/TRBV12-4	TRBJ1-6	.	TGTGCCAGCAGTTTTGGACAGGTGGGGGATTCACCCCTCCACTTT	CASSFGQVGDSPLHF
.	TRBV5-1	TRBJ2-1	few	TGCGCCAGCAGCTTGGGGCGGGGATACTACAATGAGCAGTTCTTC	CASSLGRGYYNEQFF
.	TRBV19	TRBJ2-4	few	TGTGCCAGTAGTACCCCAGGTGGAGCCAAAAACATTCAGTACTTC	CASSTPGGAKNIQYF
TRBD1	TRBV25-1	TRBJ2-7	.	TGTGTCAGCAGGAGCGACAGGGGCGACTACGAGCAGTACTTC	CVSRSDRGDYEQYF
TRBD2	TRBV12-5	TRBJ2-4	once	TGTGCTAGTGCCCGGGCTAGCGGGGGACAAAACATTCAGTACTTC	CASARASGGQNIQYF
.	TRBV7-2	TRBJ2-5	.	TGTGCCAGCAGCTTAGCAGGATTCCAAGGGACCCAGTACTTC	CASSLAGFQGTQYF
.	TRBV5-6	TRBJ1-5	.	TGTGCCAGCGGAGCGGGAGGCGGCAATCAGCCCCAGCATTTT	CASGAGGGNQPQHF
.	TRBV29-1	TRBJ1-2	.	TGCAGCGTTGTGGAAATCAACGGGGGCTACACCTTC	CSVVEINGGYTF
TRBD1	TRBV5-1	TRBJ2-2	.	TGCGCCAGCAGCTTGGACAGGGGGCAAGGCGGGGAGCTGTTTTTT	CASSLDRGQGGELFF
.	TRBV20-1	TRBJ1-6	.	TGCAGTGCTCAAACGAGTTATAATTCACCCCTCCACTTT	CSAQTSYNSPLHF
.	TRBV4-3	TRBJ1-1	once	TGCGCCAGCTCTCCAGGGAGCCGGAACACTGAAGCTTTCTTT	CASSPGSRNTEAFF
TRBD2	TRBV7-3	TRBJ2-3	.	TGTGCCAGCAGCCCGCTCCGGGGACTAGCGGGGGGTGGGTCAGATACGCAGTATTTT	CASSPLRGLAGGGSDTQYF
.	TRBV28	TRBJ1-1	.	TGTGCCAGCAGTTTTCCCCGGAGGGACACTGAAGCTTTCTTT	CASSFPRRDTEAFF
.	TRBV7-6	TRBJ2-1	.	TGTGCCAGCAGCTTGAGGCAGGCCTCCTACAATGAGCAGTTCTTC	CASSLRQASYNEQFF
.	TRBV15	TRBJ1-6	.	TGTGCCACCAGCAGAGATCTAGGTGTAATCAATTCACCCCTCCACTTT	CATSRDLGVINSPLHF
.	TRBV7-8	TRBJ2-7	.	TGTGCCAGCAGCCACCAGCTCGACGAGCAGTACTTC	CASSHQLDEQYF
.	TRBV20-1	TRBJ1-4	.	TGCAGTGCCCAAACGGGGGGAAGGGAAATAGAAAAACTGTTTTTT	CSAQTGGREIEKLFF
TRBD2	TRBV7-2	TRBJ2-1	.	TGTGCCAGCAGCTCCCGTGGTAGCGGGGGCACCACCGGGCAGTTCTTC	CASSSRGSGGTTGQFF
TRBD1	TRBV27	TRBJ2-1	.	TGTGCCAGCAGTCTAAGGACAGGAGAGATCAATGAGCAGTTCTTC	CASSLRTGEINEQFF
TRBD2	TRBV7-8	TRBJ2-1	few	TGTGCCAGCAGCAAGGGACTAGCGGGGAATTTATACAATGAGCAGTTCTTC	CASSKGLAGNLYNEQFF
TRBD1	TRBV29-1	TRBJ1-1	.	TGCAACGCTTTACGACAGGGAACGAACACTGAAGCTTTCTTT	CNALRQGTNTEAFF
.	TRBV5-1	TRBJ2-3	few	TGCGCCAGCAGCGGATATAGCGGAGACACAGATACGCAGTATTTT	CASSGYSGDTDTQYF
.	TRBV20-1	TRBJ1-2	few	TGTTGGGTGGGGGGCAATGGTTATGGCTACACCTTC	CWVGGNGYGYTF
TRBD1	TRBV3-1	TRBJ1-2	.	TGTGCCAGCAGGGCCCGGGACAGGGGCGTCTATGGCTACACCTTC	CASRARDRGVYGYTF
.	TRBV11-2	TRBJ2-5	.	TGTGTTGGGGGGGAGACCCAGTACTTC	CVGGETQYF
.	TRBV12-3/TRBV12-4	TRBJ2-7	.	TGTGCCAGCAGTGCCCATGTGGGTTCCTACAATGAGCAGTACTTC	CASSAHVGSYNEQYF
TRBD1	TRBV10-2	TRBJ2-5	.	TGCGCCAGCAGACCGGGACAGGGGGCTTCAGAGACCCAGTACTTC	CASRPGQGASETQYF
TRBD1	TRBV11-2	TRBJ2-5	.	TGTGCCAGCAGCCCAAGTCTACAGGGGGCCCGGGAGACCCAGTACTTC	CASSPSLQGARETQYF
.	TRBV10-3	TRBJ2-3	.	TGTGCCATCAGTGCCACAGGGCAGGATGACACAGATACGCAGTATTTT	CAISATGQDDTDTQYF
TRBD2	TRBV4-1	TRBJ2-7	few	TGCGCCAGCAGCCGAGCCTGGGGAAGCGGGGGACCGTCTGGAGAGCAGTACTTC	CASSRAWGSGGPSGEQYF
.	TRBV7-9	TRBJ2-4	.	TGTGCCAGCAGCTTAGGGCGACCCAAAAACATTCAGTACTTC	CASSLGRPKNIQYF
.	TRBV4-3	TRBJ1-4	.	TGCGCCAGCAGCCAAGGGGCCGTCCCAAATGAAAAACTGTTTTTT	CASSQGAVPNEKLFF
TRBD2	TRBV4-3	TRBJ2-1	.	TGCGCCAGCAGCCTTAAAACTAGCGGGGCAAACAATGAGCAGTTCTTC	CASSLKTSGANNEQFF
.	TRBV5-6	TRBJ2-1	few	TGTGCCAGCAGCTTGATGCTAGCGCTGTACAATGAGCAGTTCTTC	CASSLMLALYNEQFF